This TCR beta chain was identified during a study of blood T cells in healthy people across ages. Germline values: CDR1 MNHEY, CDR2 SVGEGT. CDR3 length equals 16 residues. The trim removed 6 bases at V and 2 bases at J, leaving 13 bases unmatched. Alongside a J-beta primer mix, a sample-barcoded 5' primer served in a second PCR lasting 7 to 11 cycles. Each CDR3 protein gets one entry after TCRdb re-called the 5' RACE reads with MiXCR. The sample comprises approximately 820,000 distinct CDR3 sequences, 40% to 50% of which are singletons, and about 19% rests with the top ten. The donors, aged about 6 to 95, were healthy Caucasians from Russia.

The sample comprised blood. The J gene is TRBJ2-7, the V gene TRBV6-2 or TRBV6-3, with 7 bases that match TRBD2. This sequence was found in a man aged 55 to 70 in good health. This CDR3 reads CASRKSTGTTPYEQYF. As DNA, the CDR3 is TGTGCCAGCAGAAAAAGCACCGGGACTACCCCCTACGAGCAGTACTTC.